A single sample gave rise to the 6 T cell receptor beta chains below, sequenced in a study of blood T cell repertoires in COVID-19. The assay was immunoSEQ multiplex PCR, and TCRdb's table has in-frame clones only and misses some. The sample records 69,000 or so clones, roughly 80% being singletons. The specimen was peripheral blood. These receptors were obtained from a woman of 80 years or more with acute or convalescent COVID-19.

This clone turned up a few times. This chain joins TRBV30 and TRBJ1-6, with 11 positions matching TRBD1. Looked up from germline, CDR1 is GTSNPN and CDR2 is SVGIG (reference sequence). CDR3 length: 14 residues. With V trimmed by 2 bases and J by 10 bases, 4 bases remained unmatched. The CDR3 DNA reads TGTGCCTGGAGTCGGGGACAGGGGGTCTCACCCCTCCACTTT. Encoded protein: CAWSRGQGVSPLHF.

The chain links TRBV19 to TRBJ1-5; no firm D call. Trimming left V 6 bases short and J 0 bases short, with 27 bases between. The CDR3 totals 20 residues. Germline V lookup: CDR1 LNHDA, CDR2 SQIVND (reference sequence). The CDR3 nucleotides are TGTGCCAGTAGCAGCTTATTCATACGAGGAGGGTCGTCTAGCAATCAGCCCCAGCATTTT. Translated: CASSSLFIRGGSSSNQPQHF.

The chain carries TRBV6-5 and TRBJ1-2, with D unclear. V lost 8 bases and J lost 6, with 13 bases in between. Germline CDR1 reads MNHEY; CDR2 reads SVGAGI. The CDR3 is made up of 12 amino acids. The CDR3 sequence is CASHTLLDGYTF. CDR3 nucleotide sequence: TGTGCCAGCCACACGCTGTTGGATGGCTACACCTTC.

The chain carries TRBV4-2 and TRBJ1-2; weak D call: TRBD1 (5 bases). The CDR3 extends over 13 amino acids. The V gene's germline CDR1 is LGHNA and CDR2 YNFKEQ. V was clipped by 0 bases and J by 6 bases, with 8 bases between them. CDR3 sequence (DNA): TGTGCCAGCAGCCAAGAGCGGGGGGATGGCTACACCTTC. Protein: CASSQERGDGYTF.

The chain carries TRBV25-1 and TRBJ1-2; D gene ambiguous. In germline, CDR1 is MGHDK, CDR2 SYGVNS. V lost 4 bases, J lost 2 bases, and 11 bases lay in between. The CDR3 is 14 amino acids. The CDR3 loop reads CASSVPGSNYGYTF. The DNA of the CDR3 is TGTGCCAGCAGTGTTCCAGGATCCAACTATGGCTACACCTTC.

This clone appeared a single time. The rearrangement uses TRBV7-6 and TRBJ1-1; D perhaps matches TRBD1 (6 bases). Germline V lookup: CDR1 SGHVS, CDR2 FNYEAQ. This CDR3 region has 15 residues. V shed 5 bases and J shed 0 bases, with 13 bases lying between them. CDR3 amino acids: CASSGQGLMNTEAFF. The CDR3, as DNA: TGTGCCAGCAGCGGCCAGGGGCTAATGAACACTGAAGCTTTCTTT.